The entry below describes one T cell receptor beta chain. Antigen: not known. This CDR3 has 15 amino acids. The trim removed 4 bases at V and 5 bases at J, leaving 4 bases unmatched. CDR1 is SGHNT and CDR2 is YENEEA in the germline V gene. This entry comes from a study of cytomegalovirus exposure and HLA in healthy donors. The study ran its PCR with 60 Vbeta and 13 Jbeta primers. TCRdb's copy holds only in-frame clones and misses some; the assay was immunoSEQ multiplex PCR. This table has some 110,000 clones, roughly 66% appearing once. Regarding the study as a whole: Associated with cytomegalovirus, according to the listing, were some 150 TCR beta chains. Prior analysis indicated that the majority of TCR beta V segments exhibited productivity approximately 87% or approximately 30% of the time. With high specificity and sensitivity, the classifier reportedly diagnosed cytomegalovirus status.

This TCR came from a man aged 55 to 70 in good health and CMV-seropositive. The chain has TRBV11-3 and TRBJ2-2; 10 bases map to TRBD1. The sequencing sample was made of PBMCs. The CDR3 loop reads CASSYRDRGTGELFF. The CDR3 nucleotides read TGTGCCAGCAGCTACCGGGACAGGGGAACCGGGGAGCTGTTTTTT.